Here is one T cell receptor beta chain with its context. The data are from a study of blood T cell repertoires in COVID-19. V was clipped by 3 bases and J by 2 bases, with 10 bases between them. The CDR3 has 14 amino acids. Germline lookup yields CDR1 GTSNPN and CDR2 SVGIG (reference sequence). Data came from immunoSEQ multiplex PCR; TCRdb stores just in-frame clones and leaves some out. The sample shows some 700,000 clones, 70% to 90% of them seen only once. This chain uses TRBV30 with TRBJ1-4; D possibly corresponds to TRBD1 (6 bases). This clonotype originated in a woman under 30 with acute or convalescent COVID-19. Sequencing was performed on peripheral blood. The DNA for the CDR3 is TGTGCCTGGAGCGATGACAGGACTAATGAAAAACTGTTTTTT. This translates into CAWSDDRTNEKLFF.